In this sample, the clone carrying this TCR beta chain turned up once. The J segment lost 6 bases and the V segment lost 7 bases, leaving 13 bases of the junction unmatched. CDR1 is LNHDA, CDR2 SQIVND, per germline (reference sequence). The CDR3 spans 16 residues. The data were taken from a study of blood T cell repertoires in COVID-19. Measured with immunoSEQ multiplex PCR; TCRdb has only the in-frame clones, and not every one. The sample carries 250,000 to 300,000 clones, around 90% recorded once. The chain uses TRBV19 and TRBJ2-2; TRBD2 matches at 8 bases. The sample comprised peripheral blood. This TCR derives from a woman aged 40 to 49 who had recovered from COVID-19. The CDR3 sequence: CASNIPGGSRSGELFF. The DNA of the CDR3 is TGTGCCAGTAACATCCCGGGGGGGAGTCGGTCCGGGGAGCTGTTTTTT.